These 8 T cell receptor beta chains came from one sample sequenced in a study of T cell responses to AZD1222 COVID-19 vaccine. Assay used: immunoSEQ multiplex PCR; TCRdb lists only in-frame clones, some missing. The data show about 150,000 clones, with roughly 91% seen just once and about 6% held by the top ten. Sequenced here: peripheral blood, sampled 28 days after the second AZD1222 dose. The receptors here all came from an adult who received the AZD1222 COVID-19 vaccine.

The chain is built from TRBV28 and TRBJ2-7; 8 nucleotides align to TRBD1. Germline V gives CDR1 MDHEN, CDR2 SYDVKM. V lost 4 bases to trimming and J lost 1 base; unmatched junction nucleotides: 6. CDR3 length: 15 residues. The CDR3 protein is CASSSIRTGSYEQYF. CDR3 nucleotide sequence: TGTGCCAGCAGTTCCATCAGGACAGGGTCCTACGAGCAGTACTTC.

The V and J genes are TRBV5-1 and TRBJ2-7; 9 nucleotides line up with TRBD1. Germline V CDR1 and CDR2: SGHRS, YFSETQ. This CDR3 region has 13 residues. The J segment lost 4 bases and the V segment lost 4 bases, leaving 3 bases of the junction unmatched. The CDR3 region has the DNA TGCGCCAGCAGCCTGGACAGGGGATACGAGCAGTACTTC. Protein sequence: CASSLDRGYEQYF.

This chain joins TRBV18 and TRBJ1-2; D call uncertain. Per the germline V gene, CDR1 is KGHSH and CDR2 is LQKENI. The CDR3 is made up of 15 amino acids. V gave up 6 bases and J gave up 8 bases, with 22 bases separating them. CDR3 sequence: CASSVSPGGLSGYTF. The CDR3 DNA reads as TGTGCCAGCTCCGTAAGCCCGGGCGGGTTGTCCGGCTACACCTTC.

CDR3 in DNA: TGTGCCAGCAGAGTACCGGGACAGGTGGGCACCGGGGAGCTGTTTTTT. Protein product: CASRVPGQVGTGELFF. The chain combines TRBV27 with TRBJ2-2; 8 positions agree with TRBD1. The germline V gene encodes CDR1 MNHEY and CDR2 SMNVEV (reference sequence). J was trimmed by 4 bases and V by 6 bases; bases with no gene match: 10. The CDR3 extends over 16 amino acids.

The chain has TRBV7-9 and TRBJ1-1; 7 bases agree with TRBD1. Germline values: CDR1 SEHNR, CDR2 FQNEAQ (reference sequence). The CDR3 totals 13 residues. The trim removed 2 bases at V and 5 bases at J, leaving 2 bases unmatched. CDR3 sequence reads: CASSLQGGTEAFF. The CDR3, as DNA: TGTGCCAGCAGCTTACAGGGGGGGACTGAAGCTTTCTTT.

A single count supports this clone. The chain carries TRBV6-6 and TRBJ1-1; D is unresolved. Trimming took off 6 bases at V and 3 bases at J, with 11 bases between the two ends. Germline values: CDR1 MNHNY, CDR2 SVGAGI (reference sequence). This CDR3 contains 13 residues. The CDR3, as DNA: TGTGCCAGCAGCCTCCGATTTTACACTGAAGCTTTCTTT. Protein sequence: CASSLRFYTEAFF.

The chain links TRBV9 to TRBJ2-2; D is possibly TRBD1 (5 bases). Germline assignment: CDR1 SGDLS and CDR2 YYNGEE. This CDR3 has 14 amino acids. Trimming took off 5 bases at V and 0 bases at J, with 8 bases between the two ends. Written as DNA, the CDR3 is TGTGCCAGCAGGGGGCGCGCGAACACCGGGGAGCTGTTTTTT. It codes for CASRGRANTGELFF. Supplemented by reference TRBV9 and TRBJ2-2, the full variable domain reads DSGVTQTPKHLITATGQRVTLRCSPRSGDLSVYWYQQSLDQGLQFLIQYYNGEERAKGNILERFSAQQFPDLHSELNLSSLELGDSALYFCASRGRANTGELFFGEGSRLTVL.

The CDR3 DNA follows: TGTGCCAGCAGCGCGACTAGCGGGAGCGGCAATGAGTTCTTC. Amino acids: CASSATSGSGNEFF. The J gene is TRBJ2-1, the V gene TRBV7-2; 12 bases map to TRBD2. The germline V gene has CDR1 SGHTA and CDR2 FQGNSA. The V segment lost 5 bases and the J segment 14 bases; nucleotides outside the gene matches: 10. The CDR3 contains 14 residues.